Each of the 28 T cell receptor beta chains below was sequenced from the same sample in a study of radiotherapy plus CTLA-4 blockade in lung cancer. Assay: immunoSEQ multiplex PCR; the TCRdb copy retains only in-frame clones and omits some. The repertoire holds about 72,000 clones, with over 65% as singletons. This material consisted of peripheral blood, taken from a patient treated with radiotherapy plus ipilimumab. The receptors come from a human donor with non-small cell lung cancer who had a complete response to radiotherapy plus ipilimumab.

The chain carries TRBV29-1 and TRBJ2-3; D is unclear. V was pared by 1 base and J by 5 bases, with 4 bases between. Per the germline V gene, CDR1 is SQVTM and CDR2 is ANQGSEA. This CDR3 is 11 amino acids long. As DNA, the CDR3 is TGCAGCGTTGAAGCGCGAGATACGCAGTATTTT. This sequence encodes CSVEARDTQYF.

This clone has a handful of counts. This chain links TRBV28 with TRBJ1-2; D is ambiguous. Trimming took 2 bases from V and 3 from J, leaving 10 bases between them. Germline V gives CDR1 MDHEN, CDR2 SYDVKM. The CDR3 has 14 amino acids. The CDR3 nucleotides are TGTGCCAGCAGTTTAGCGGGGTGGCACTATGGCTACACCTTC. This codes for CASSLAGWHYGYTF.

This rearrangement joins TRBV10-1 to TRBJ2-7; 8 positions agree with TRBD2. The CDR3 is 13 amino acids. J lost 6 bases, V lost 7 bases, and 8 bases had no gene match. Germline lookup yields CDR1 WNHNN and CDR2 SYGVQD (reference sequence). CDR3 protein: CASTGTRGGEQYF. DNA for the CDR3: TGCGCCAGCACGGGGACTAGAGGCGGCGAGCAGTACTTC.

CDR3 sequence: CASSLAGAIGAHEQFF. The CDR3 nucleotides read TGTGCCAGCAGCTTAGCGGGGGCTATTGGTGCCCATGAGCAGTTCTTC. The chain is built from TRBV7-9 and TRBJ2-1; a possible D gene is TRBD1 (6 bases). CDR1 is SEHNR, CDR2 FQNEAQ, per germline (reference sequence). Trimming cost V 0 bases and J 8 bases, with 17 bases left between them. The CDR3 spans 16 residues. Full variable domain (outside the CDR3, taken from reference TRBV7-9 and TRBJ2-1): DTGVSQNPRHKITKRGQNVTFRCDPISEHNRLYWYRQTLGQGPEFLTYFQNEAQLEKSRLLSDRFSAERPKGSFSTLEIQRTEQGDSAMYLCASSLAGAIGAHEQFFGPGTRLTVL.

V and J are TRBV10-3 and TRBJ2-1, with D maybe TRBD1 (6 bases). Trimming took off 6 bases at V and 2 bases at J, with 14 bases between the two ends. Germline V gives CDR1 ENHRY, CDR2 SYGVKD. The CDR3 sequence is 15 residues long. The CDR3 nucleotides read TGTGCCATCAGACAGGGAAGTGAGACCTACAATGAGCAGTTCTTC. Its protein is CAIRQGSETYNEQFF.

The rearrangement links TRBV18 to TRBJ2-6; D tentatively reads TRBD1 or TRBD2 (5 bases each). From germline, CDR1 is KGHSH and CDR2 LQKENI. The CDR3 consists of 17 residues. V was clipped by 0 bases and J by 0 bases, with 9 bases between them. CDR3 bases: TGTGCCAGCTCACCACCGGGGGTCCGCTCTGGGGCCAACGTCCTGACTTTC. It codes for CASSPPGVRSGANVLTF.

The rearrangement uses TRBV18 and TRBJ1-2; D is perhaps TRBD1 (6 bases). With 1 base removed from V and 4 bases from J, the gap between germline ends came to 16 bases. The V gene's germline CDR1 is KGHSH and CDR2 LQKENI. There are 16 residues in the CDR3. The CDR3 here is CASSPQNRQVAYGYTF. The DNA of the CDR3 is TGTGCCAGCTCACCACAGAACCGACAGGTAGCCTATGGCTACACCTTC.

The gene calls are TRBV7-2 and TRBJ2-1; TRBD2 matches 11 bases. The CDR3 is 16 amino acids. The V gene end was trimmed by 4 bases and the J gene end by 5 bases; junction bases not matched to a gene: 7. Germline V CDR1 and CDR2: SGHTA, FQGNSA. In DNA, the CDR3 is TGTGCCAGCAGCTCCTTCCTAGCGGGAGGTCACAATGAGCAGTTCTTC. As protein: CASSSFLAGGHNEQFF.

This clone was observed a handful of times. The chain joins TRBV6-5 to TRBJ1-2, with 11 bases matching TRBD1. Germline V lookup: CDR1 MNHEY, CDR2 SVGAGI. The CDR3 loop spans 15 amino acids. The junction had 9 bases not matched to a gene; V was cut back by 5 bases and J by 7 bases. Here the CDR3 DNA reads TGTGCCAGCAGTAGCCTCGGACAGGGGGCGGTTGGCTACACCTTC. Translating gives CASSSLGQGAVGYTF.

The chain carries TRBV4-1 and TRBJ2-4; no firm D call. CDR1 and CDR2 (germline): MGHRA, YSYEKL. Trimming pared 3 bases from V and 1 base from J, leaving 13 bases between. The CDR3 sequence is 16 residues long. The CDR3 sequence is CASSQAPLRAKNIQYF. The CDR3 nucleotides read TGCGCCAGCAGCCAGGCTCCCCTGAGGGCCAAAAACATTCAGTACTTC.

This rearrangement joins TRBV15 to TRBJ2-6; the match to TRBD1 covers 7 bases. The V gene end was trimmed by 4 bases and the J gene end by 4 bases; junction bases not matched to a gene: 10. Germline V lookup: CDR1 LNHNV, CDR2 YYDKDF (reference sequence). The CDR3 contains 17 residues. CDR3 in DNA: TGTGCCACCAGCATCCGACAGGGCCCGGGGGGGGCCAACGTCCTGACTTTC. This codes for CATSIRQGPGGANVLTF.

CDR3 amino acids: CASSVEIGSGQEKLFF. The DNA of the CDR3 is TGTGCCAGCAGCGTAGAGATTGGGTCCGGGCAAGAAAAACTGTTTTTT. The rearrangement uses TRBV9 and TRBJ1-4; D is ambiguous. Trimming took off 0 bases at V and 8 bases at J, with 17 bases between the two ends. The CDR3 is 16 amino acids. CDR1 SGDLS and CDR2 YYNGEE come from the germline V gene.

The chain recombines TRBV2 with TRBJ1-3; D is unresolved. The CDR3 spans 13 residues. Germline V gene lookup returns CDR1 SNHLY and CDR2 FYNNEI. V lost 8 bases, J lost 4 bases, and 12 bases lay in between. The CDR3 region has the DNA TGTGCCAGCCTTCCTACGCTCGGAAACACCATATATTTT. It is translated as CASLPTLGNTIYF.

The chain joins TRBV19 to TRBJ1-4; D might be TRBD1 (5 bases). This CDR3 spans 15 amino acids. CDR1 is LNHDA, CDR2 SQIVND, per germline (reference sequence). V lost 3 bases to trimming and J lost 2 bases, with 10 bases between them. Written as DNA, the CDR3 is TGTGCCAGTAGTATTGGGGGAGGCACTAATGAAAAACTGTTTTTT. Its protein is CASSIGGGTNEKLFF.

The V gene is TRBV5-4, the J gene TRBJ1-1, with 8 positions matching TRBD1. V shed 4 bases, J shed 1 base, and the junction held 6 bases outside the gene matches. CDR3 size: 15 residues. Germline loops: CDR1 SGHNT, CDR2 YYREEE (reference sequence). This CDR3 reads CASSGLTGANTEAFF. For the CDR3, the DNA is TGTGCCAGCAGCGGGCTGACAGGGGCGAACACTGAAGCTTTCTTT.

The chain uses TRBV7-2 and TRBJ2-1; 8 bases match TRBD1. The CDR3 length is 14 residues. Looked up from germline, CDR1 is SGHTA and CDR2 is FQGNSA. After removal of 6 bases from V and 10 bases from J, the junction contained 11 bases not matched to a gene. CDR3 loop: CASSLGTGWVEQFF. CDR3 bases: TGTGCCAGCAGTCTAGGGACAGGCTGGGTCGAGCAGTTCTTC.

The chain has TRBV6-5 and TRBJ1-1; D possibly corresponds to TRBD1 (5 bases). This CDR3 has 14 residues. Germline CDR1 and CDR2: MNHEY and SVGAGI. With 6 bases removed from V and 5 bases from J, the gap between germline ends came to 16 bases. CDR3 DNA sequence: TGTGCCAGCAGCCTCGACAGTGTTAGGACTGAAGCTTTCTTT. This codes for CASSLDSVRTEAFF.

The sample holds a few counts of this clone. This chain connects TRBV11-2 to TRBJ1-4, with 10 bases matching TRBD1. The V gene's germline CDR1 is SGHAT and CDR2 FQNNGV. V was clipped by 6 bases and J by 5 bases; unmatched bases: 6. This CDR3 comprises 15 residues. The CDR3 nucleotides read TGTGCCAGCAGGGAGACAGGGGGCGCGAATGAAAAACTGTTTTTT. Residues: CASRETGGANEKLFF.

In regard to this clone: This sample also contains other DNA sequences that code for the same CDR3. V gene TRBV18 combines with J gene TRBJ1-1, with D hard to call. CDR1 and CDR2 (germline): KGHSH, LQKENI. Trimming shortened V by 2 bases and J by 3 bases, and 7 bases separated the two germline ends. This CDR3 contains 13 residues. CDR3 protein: CASSPSGDTEAFF. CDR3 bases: TGTGCCAGCTCACCAAGCGGGGACACTGAAGCTTTCTTT.

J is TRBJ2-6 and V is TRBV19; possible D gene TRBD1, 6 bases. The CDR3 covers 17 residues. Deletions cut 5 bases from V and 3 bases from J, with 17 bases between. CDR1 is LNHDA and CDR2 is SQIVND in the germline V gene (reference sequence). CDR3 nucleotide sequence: TGTGCCAGTAGTCTACAGGGCGGCCCAGGTGGGGCCAACGTCCTGACTTTC. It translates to CASSLQGGPGGANVLTF.

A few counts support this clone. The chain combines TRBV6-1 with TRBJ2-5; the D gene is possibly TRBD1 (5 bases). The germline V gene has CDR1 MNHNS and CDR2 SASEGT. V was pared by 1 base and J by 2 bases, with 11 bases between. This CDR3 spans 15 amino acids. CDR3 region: CASSEEAGRQETQYF. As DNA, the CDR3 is TGTGCCAGCAGTGAAGAGGCAGGGCGACAAGAGACCCAGTACTTC.

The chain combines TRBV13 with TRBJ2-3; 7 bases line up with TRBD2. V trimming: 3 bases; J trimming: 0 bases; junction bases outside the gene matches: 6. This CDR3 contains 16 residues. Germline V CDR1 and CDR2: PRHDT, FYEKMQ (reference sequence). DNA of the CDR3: TGTGCCAGCAGCTTTGGGAGGGCCACTAGCACAGATACGCAGTATTTT. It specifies CASSFGRATSTDTQYF. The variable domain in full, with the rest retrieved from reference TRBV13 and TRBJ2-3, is AAGVIQSPRHLIKEKRETATLKCYPIPRHDTVYWYQQGPGQDPQFLISFYEKMQSDKGSIPDRFSAQQFSDYHSELNMSSLELGDSALYFCASSFGRATSTDTQYFGPGTRLTVL.

CDR3 region: CASSQDGSYEQYF. The DNA of the CDR3 is TGTGCCAGCAGTCAGGACGGCTCCTACGAGCAGTACTTC. The V gene is TRBV6-1, the J gene TRBJ2-7; D is unclear. The V gene's germline CDR1 is MNHNS and CDR2 SASEGT. CDR3 size: 13 residues. The V and J ends lost 5 bases and 0 bases respectively, with 8 bases between them.

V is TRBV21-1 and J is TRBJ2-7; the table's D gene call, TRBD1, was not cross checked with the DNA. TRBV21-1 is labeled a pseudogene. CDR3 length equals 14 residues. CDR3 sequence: CASLQGLSPYEQYV. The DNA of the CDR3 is TGTGCCAGCCTCCAGGGCCTCTCCCCCTACGAGCAGTACGTC.

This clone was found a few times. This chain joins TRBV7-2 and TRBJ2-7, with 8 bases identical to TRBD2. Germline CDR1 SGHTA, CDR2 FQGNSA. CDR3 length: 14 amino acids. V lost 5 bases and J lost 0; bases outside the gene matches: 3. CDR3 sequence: CASSPGGTSYEQYF. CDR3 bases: TGTGCCAGCAGCCCGGGAGGGACCTCCTACGAGCAGTACTTC. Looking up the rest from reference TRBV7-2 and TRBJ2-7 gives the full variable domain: GAGVSQSPSNKVTEKGKDVELRCDPISGHTALYWYRQSLGQGLEFLIYFQGNSAPDKSGLPSDRFSAERTGGSVSTLTIQRTQQEDSAVYLCASSPGGTSYEQYFGPGTRLTVT.

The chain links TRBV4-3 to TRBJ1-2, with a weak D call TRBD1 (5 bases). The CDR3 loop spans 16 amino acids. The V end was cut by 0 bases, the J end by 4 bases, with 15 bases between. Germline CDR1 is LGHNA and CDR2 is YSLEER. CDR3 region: CASSQDRWGRVYGYTF. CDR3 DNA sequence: TGCGCCAGCAGCCAAGATAGGTGGGGCCGAGTCTATGGCTACACCTTC.

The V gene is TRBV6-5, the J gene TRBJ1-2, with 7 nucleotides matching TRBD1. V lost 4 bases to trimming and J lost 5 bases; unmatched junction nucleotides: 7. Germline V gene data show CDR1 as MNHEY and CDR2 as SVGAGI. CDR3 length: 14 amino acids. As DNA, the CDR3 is TGTGCCAGCAGTTCCGACAGGGAAGGATATGGCTACACCTTC. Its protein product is CASSSDREGYGYTF.

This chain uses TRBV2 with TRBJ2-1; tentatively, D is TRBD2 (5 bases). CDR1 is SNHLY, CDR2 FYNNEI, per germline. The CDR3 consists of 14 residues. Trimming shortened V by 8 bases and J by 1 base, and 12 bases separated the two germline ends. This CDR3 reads CASVLADSYNEQFF. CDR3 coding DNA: TGTGCCAGCGTTCTAGCCGATTCCTACAATGAGCAGTTCTTC.